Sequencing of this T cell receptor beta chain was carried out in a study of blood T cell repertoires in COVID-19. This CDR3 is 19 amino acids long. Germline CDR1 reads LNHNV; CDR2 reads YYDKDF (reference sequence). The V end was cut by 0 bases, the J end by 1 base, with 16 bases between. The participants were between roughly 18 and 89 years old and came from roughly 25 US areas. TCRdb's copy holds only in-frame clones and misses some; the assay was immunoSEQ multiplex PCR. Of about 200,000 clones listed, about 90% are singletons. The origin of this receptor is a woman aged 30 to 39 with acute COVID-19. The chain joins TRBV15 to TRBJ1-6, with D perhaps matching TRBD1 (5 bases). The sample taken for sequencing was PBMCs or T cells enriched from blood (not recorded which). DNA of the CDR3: TGTGCCACCAGCAGAGATCGGATAATGGGGGGTTCCTATAATTCACCCCTCCACTTT. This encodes CATSRDRIMGGSYNSPLHF.